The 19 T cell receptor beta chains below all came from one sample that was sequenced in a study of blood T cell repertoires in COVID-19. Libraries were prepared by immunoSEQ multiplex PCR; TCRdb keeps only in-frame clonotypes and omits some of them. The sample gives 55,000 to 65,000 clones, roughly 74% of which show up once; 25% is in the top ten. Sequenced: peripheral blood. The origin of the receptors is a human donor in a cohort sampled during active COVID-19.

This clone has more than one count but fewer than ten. The CDR3 bases are TGCGCCAGCAGCTGGGGACTAGCGGGAGACGAGCAGTACTTC. This translates into CASSWGLAGDEQYF. The chain joins TRBV5-1 to TRBJ2-7; 14 nucleotides agree with TRBD2. V was pared by 3 bases and J by 5 bases, with 1 base of the junction left unmatched. Germline lookup yields CDR1 SGHRS and CDR2 YFSETQ. The CDR3 consists of 14 residues.

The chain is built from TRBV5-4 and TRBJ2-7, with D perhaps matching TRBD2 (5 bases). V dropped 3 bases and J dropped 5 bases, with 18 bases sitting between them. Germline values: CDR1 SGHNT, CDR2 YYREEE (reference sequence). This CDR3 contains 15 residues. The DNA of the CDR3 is TGTGCCAGCAGCTCCAGACCGGGAATCTTCGACGAGCAGTACTTC. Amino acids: CASSSRPGIFDEQYF.

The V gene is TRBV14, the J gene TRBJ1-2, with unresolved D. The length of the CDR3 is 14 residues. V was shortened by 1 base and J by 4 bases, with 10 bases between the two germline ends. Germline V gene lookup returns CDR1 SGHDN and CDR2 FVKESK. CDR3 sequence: CASSQGALGYGYTF. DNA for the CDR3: TGTGCCAGCAGCCAAGGGGCACTGGGCTATGGCTACACCTTC.

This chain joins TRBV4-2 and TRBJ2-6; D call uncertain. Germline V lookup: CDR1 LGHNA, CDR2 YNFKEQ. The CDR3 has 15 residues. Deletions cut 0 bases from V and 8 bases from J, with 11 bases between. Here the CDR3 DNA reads TGTGCCAGCAGCCAAGAGTGGCGGTTTTCCAACGTCCTGACTTTC. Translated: CASSQEWRFSNVLTF.

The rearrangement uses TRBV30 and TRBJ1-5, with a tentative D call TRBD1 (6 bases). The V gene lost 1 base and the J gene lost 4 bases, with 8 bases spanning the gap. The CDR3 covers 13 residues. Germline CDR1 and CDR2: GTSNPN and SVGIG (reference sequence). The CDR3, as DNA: TGTGCCTGGAGTGACCAGGGGAATCAGCCCCAGCATTTT. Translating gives CAWSDQGNQPQHF.

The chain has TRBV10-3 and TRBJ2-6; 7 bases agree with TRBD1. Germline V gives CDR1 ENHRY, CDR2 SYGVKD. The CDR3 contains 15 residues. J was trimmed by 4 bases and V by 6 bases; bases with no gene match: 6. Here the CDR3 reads CAIRQGFLGANVLTF. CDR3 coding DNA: TGTGCCATCAGACAGGGGTTTTTGGGGGCCAACGTCCTGACTTTC.

The CDR3 sequence is CASSLTGGTPTQYF. In DNA, the CDR3 is TGTGCCAGCAGCTTAACGGGGGGGACTCCGACCCAGTACTTC. J is TRBJ2-5 and V is TRBV7-9; TRBD2 matches at 8 bases. Germline trimming cut 2 bases from V and 7 bases from J; bases unmatched to any gene: 6. Per the germline V gene, CDR1 is SEHNR and CDR2 is FQNEAQ (reference sequence). The CDR3 covers 14 residues.

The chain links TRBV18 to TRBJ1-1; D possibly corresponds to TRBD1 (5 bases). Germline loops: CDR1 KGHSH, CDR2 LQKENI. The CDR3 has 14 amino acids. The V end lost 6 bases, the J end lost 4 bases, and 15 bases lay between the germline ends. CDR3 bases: TGTGCCAGCTCCAAAGGCAGGGCAGGCACTGAAGCTTTCTTT. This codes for CASSKGRAGTEAFF.

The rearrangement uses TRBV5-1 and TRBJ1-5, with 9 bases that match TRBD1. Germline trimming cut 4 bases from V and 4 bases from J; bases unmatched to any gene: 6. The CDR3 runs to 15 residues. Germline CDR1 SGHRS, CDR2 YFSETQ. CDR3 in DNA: TGCGCCAGCAGCCCGGGACAGGGTTGGAATCAGCCCCAGCATTTT. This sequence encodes CASSPGQGWNQPQHF.

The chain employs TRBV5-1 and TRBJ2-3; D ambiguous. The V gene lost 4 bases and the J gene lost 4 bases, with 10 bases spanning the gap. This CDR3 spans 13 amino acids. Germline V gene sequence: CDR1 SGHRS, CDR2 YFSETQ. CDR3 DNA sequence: TGCGCCAGCAGCCCAACTGGAGCAGATACGCAGTATTTT. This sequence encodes CASSPTGADTQYF.

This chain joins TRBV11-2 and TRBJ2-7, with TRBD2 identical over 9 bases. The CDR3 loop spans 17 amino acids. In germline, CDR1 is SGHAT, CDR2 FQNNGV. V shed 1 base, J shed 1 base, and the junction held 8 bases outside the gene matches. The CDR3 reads CASSLVVSGGSSYEQYF. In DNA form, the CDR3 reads TGTGCCAGCAGCTTAGTCGTTAGCGGGGGAAGTTCCTACGAGCAGTACTTC.

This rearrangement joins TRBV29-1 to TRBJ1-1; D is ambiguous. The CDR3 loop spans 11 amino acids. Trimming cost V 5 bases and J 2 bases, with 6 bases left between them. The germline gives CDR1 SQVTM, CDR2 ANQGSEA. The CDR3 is CSVIDNTEAFF. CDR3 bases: TGCAGCGTTATAGATAACACTGAAGCTTTCTTT.

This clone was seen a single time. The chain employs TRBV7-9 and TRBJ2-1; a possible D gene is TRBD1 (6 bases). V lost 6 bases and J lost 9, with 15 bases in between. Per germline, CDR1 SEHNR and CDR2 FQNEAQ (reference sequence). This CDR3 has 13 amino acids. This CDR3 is CASRLQGSGEQFF. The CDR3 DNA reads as TGTGCCAGCAGGCTACAGGGCTCGGGTGAGCAGTTCTTC. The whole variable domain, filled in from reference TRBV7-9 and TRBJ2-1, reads DTGVSQNPRHKITKRGQNVTFRCDPISEHNRLYWYRQTLGQGPEFLTYFQNEAQLEKSRLLSDRFSAERPKGSFSTLEIQRTEQGDSAMYLCASRLQGSGEQFFGPGTRLTVL.

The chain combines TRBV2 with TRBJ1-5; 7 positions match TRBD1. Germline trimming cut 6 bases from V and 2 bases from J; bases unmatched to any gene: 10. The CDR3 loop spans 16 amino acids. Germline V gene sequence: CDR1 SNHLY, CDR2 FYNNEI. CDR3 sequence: CASSDRAGEGNQPQHF. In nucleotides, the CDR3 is TGTGCCAGCAGCGACAGGGCGGGTGAGGGCAATCAGCCCCAGCATTTT. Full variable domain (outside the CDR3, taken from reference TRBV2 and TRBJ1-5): EPEVTQTPSHQVTQMGQEVILRCVPISNHLYFYWYRQILGQKVEFLVSFYNNEISEKSEIFDDQFSVERPDGSNFTLKIRSTKLEDSAMYFCASSDRAGEGNQPQHFGDGTRLSIL.

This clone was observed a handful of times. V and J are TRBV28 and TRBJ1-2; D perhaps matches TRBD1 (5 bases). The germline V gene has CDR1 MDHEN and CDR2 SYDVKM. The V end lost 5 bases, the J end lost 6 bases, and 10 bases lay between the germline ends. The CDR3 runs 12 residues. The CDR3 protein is CASSPWGDGYTF. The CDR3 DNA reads TGTGCCAGCAGTCCTTGGGGGGATGGCTACACCTTC.

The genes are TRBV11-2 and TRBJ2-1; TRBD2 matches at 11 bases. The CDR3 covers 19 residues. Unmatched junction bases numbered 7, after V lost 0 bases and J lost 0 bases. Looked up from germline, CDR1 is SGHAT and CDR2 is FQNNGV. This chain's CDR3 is CASSLDVLAGDPSYNEQFF. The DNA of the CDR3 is TGTGCCAGCAGCTTAGATGTACTAGCGGGAGACCCCTCCTACAATGAGCAGTTCTTC.

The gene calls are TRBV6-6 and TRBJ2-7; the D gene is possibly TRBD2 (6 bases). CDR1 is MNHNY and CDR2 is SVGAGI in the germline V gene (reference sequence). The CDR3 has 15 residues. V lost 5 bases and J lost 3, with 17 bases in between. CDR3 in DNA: TGTGCCAGCAGTCTCAGGACTAACCTTAACTACGAGCAGTACTTC. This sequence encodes CASSLRTNLNYEQYF.

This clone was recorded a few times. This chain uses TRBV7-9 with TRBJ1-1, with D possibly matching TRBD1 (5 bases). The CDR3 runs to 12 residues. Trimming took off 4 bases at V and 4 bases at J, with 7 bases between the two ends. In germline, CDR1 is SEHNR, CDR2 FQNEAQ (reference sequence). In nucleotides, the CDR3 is TGTGCCAGCAGCTGGGGGGGCACTGAAGCTTTCTTT. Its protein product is CASSWGGTEAFF.

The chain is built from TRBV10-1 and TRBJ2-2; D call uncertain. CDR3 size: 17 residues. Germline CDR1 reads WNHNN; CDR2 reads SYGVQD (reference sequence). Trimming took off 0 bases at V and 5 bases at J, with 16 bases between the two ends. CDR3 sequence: CASSESLSALETGELFF. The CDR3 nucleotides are TGCGCCAGCAGTGAGTCGTTGAGCGCCCTTGAAACCGGGGAGCTGTTTTTT.